This TCR beta chain was sequenced for a study of a mutant IDH1 vaccine in newly diagnosed glioma. Time point noted: week 47, end of study. Topical imiquimod accompanied each vaccine dose, which consisted of 300 ug of mutant IDH1 20-mer peptide. Patients underwent eight vaccinations, which took place in weeks 1, 3, 5, 7, 11, 15, 19 and 23. TCRdb's table, derived via immunoSEQ multiplex PCR, lists solely in-frame clones and lacks some. The profile covers some 87,000 clones, with approximately 78% appearing a single time and 4% to 5.5% taken by the ten largest. Study-wide results and caveats: Researchers report vaccine-induced immune responses in approximately 93% of patients. Alterations occurring in top peripheral T cell clonotypes seemed unrelated to pseudoprogression.

As to this clone: What it binds is unknown.

This clonotype was obtained from a man aged 40-55 years with glioma. The material sequenced was PBMCs, taken from a glioma patient whose treatment included an IDH1 peptide vaccine.

The CDR3 DNA reads TGTGCCATCAGTGAGCGGCTGCTTCCTTCCTACAATGAGCAGTTCTTC. It yields the protein CAISERLLPSYNEQFF. The chain recombines TRBV10-3 with TRBJ2-1; D uncertain. This CDR3 has 16 amino acids. V gave up 2 bases and J gave up 1 base, with 12 bases separating them. The V gene's germline CDR1 is ENHRY and CDR2 SYGVKD.